This is a list of T cell receptor beta chains from one sample in a study of cytomegalovirus exposure and HLA in healthy donors. Data came from immunoSEQ multiplex PCR; TCRdb stores just in-frame clones and leaves some out. Seen here are 100,000 to 150,000 clones, 80% to 90% observed once, and the top ten hold about 1.1%. The sequencing input was PBMCs. These receptors all stem from a young woman in good health and CMV-seronegative. The CDR3 runs from the conserved cysteine through the conserved F or W. Fields, in order: V gene, CDR3 protein.

TRBV5-1	CASSQDRGGQPQHF
TRBV30	CAWSGTGGSSYNEQFF
TRBV27	CASSLSQGPTYEQYF
TRBV25-1	CASSDGTRAPQETQYF
TRBV25-1	CASSGQGFGEAFF
TRBV7-2	CASSRGAKGATSYEQYF
TRBV9	CASSIGTSGGQDTQYF
TRBV7-9	CASSLSGGPQETQYF
TRBV7-8	CASSSSNRESGEQFF
TRBV2	CASRGQGNTEAFF
TRBV6-5	CASSLTSGQETQYF
TRBV4-1	CASSQADRSYSNQPQHF
TRBV28	CASGHGGEATEAFF
TRBV19	CASSDGRKTGGDRGYTF
TRBV7-2	CASSLALGAGGYEQYF
TRBV28	CASSFSPYWTGGGEYGYTF
TRBV19	CASSPPDRGHTDTQYF
TRBV28	CASSIIQGYGYTF
TRBV28	CASSFGLAGMLSYEQYF
TRBV6-4	CASSRAGEADTQYF
TRBV5-5	CASSSGQNGYTF
TRBV2	CASSPTAQGTNEKLFF
TRBV19	CASSIRGEQFF
TRBV11-2	CASSLAEDRVANF
TRBV28	CASSLIQGGGQPQHF
TRBV27	CASSTDRATEAFF
TRBV28	CASSLAGEGYNEQFF
TRBV6-5	CASSYSGGHYGYTF
TRBV18	CASSRIGDQPQHF
TRBV2	CASRGQAVISTDTQYF
TRBV27	CASSLSPPGSGYTF
TRBV28	CASTPSGGFNEQFF
TRBV6-1	CASSGQKRVTF
TRBV6-5	CASRAGTDYEKLFF
TRBV6-6	CASRRGGQVVNTEAFF
TRBV28	CASSSQGWISYTEAFF
TRBV28	CASTGDTEAFF